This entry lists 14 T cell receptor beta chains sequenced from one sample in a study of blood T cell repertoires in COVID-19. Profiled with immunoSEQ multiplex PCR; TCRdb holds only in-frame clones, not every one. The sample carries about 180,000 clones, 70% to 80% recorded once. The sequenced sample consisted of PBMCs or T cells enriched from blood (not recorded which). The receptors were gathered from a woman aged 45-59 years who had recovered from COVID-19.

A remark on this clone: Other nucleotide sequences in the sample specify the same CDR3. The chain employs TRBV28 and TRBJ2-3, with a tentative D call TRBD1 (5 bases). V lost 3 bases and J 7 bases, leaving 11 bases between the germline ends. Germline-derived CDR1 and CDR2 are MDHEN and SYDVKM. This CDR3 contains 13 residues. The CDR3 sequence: CASSFQGRNTQYF. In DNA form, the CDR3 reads TGTGCCAGCAGTTTTCAGGGTAGGAATACGCAGTATTTT.

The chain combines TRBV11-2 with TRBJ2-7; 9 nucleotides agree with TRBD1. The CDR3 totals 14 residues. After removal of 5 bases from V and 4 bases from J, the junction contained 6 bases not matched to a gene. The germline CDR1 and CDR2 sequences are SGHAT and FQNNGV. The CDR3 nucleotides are TGTGCCAGCAGCCGAGACAGGGGGGGGTACGAGCAGTACTTC. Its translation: CASSRDRGGYEQYF.

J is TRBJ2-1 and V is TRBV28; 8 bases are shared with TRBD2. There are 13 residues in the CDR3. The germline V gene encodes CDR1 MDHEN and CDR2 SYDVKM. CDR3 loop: CVTLAGSYNEQFF. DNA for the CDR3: TGTGTCACCCTAGCGGGCTCCTACAATGAGCAGTTCTTC.

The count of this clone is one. The CDR3 loop reads CASRHAGTQGETQYF. The CDR3 region has the DNA TGTGCCAGCAGACACGCCGGGACTCAGGGAGAGACCCAGTACTTC. The chain combines TRBV28 with TRBJ2-5, with D perhaps TRBD2 (6 bases). V was trimmed by 6 bases and J by 4 bases, leaving 18 bases between them. Germline assignment: CDR1 MDHEN and CDR2 SYDVKM. The CDR3 length is 15 residues.

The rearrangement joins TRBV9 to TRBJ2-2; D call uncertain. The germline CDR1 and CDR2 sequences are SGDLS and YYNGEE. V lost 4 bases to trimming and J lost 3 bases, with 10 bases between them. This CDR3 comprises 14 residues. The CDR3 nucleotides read TGTGCCAGCAGCTACGGTACTTACACCGGGGAGCTGTTTTTT. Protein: CASSYGTYTGELFF.

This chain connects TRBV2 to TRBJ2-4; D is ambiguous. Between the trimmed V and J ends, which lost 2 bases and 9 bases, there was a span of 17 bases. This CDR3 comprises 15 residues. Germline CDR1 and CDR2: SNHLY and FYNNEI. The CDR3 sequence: CASSESSGHYGIQYF. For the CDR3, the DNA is TGTGCCAGCAGTGAATCGTCGGGTCACTATGGCATTCAGTACTTC. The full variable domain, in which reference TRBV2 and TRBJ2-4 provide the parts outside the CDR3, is EPEVTQTPSHQVTQMGQEVILRCVPISNHLYFYWYRQILGQKVEFLVSFYNNEISEKSEIFDDQFSVERPDGSNFTLKIRSTKLEDSAMYFCASSESSGHYGIQYFGAGTRLSVL.

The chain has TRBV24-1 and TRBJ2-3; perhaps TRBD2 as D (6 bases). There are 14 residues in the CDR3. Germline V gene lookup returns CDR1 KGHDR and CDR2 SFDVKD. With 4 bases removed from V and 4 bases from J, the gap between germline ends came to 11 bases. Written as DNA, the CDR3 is TGTGCCACCAGTGACCTCGGACTATCAGATACGCAGTATTTT. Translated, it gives CATSDLGLSDTQYF.

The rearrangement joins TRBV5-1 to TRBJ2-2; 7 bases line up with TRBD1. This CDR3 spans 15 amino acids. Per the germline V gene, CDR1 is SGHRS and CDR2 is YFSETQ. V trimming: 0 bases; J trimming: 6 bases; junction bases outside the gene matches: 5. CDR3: CASSLGQGLPGELFF. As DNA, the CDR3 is TGCGCCAGCAGCTTGGGACAGGGCCTACCCGGGGAGCTGTTTTTT.

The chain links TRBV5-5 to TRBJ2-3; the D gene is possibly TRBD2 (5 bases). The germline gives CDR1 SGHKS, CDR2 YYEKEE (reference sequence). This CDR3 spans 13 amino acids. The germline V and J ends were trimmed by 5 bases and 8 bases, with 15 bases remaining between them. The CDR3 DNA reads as TGTGCCAGCAGTATGGACTGGGGTGGTACGCAGTATTTT. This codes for CASSMDWGGTQYF.

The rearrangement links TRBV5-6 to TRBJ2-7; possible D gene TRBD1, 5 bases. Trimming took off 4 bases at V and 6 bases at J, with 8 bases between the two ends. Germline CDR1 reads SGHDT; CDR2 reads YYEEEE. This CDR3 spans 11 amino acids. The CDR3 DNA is TGTGCCAGCAGCCAGGGCATCGAGCAGTACTTC. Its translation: CASSQGIEQYF.

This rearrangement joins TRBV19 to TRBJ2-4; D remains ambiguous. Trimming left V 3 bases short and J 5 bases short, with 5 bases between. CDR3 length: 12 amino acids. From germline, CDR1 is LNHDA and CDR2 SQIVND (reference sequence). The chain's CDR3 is CASSIQENIQYF. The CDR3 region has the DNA TGTGCCAGTAGTATTCAGGAAAACATTCAGTACTTC.

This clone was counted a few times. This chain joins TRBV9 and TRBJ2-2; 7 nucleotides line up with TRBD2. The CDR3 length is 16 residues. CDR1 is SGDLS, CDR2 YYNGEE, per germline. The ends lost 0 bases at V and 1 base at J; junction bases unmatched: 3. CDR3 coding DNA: TGTGCCAGCAGCGTAGCTCCTAGCGGGAACACCGGGGAGCTGTTTTTT. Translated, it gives CASSVAPSGNTGELFF.

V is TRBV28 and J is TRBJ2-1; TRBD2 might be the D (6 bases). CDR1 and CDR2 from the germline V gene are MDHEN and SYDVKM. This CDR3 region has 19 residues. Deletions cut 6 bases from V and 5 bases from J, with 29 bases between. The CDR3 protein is CASRHPDWFGGEKDNEQFF. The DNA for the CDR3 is TGTGCCAGCAGACACCCTGATTGGTTTGGCGGGGAGAAGGACAATGAGCAGTTCTTC. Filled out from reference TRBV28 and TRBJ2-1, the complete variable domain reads DVKVTQSSRYLVKRTGEKVFLECVQDMDHENMFWYRQDPGLGLRLIYFSYDVKMKEKGDIPEGYSVSREKKERFSLILESASTNQTSMYLCASRHPDWFGGEKDNEQFFGPGTRLTVL.

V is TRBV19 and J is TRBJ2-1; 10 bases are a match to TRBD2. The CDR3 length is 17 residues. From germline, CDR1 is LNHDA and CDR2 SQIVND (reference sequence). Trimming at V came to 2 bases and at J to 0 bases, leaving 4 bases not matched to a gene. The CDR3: CASSIYASGSSYNEQFF. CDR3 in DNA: TGTGCCAGTAGTATATATGCTAGCGGGAGCTCCTACAATGAGCAGTTCTTC.